The clone carrying this T cell receptor (beta chain) was detected only a few times. The data derive from a study of T-cell reconstitution after alpha-beta-depleted transplantation in children. Molecular barcoding with unique molecular identifiers was used for the TCRbeta library. TCRdb analysed the PCR reads with MiXCR anew, one entry per CDR3 protein. This sample carries approximately 340,000 distinct CDR3 sequences, about a tenth of them seen once, and the ten largest clones take roughly 2.5%. Germline V lookup: CDR1 SGHAT, CDR2 FQNNGV. The CDR3 extends over 12 amino acids. Trimming removed 5 bases from V and 8 bases from J; junction bases left unmatched: 5.

V is TRBV11-2 and J is TRBJ1-1, with 7 bases lining up with TRBD1. The sequences come from PBMCs from the stem cell graft donor, collected from the stem cell graft. The clonotype was recovered from a human donor who donated a stem cell graft to a child with acute lymphoblastic leukemia. The CDR3 loop reads CASSPRGQEAFF. The CDR3 DNA follows: TGTGCCAGCAGCCCTAGGGGACAGGAAGCTTTCTTT.